This paragraph covers one TCR beta chain sequence. Its antigen is unidentified. Germline values: CDR1 MNHEY, CDR2 SVGAGI. CDR3 length equals 14 residues. V was pared by 5 bases and J by 7 bases, with 7 bases of the junction left unmatched. Only in-frame clones appear in the TCRdb table, and some are missing; sequencing was by immunoSEQ multiplex PCR. Of 110,000 to 150,000 clones listed, over 90% were seen once; the top ten hold 0.19%. The data were obtained in a study of graft-versus-host responses after intestinal transplantation. Study summary: Transplants were multivisceral, liver-intestinal, or isolated intestinal. Induction with anti-thymocyte globulin, then tacrolimus and steroids for about 3 years, was given to all recipients.

The study, taken as a whole, reports: Among recipient marrow samples, GvH clones were found; some appeared first in ileum or blood.

This clonotype was sampled from a human donor who received an intestinal transplant. V gene TRBV6-5 combines with J gene TRBJ2-1; 8 bases match TRBD1. The sample consisted of unstimulated CD4+ T cells sorted from spleen or lymph node cells, taken before intestinal transplant. CDR3 in DNA: TGTGCCAGCAGTCGCCGACAGGGGCGGAATGAGCAGTTCTTC. It translates to CASSRRQGRNEQFF.